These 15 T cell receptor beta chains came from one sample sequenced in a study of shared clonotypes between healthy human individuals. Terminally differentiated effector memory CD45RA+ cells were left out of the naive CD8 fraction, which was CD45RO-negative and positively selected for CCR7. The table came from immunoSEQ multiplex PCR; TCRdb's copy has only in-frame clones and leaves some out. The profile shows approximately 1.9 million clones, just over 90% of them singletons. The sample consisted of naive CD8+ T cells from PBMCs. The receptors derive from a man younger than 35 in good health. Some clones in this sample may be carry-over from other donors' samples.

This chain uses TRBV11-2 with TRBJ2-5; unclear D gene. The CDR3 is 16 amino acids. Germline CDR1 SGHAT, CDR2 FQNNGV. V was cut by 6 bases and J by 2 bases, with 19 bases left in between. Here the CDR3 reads CASRGQVYGLQETQYF. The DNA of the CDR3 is TGTGCCAGCAGAGGGCAGGTTTATGGCTTACAAGAGACCCAGTACTTC.

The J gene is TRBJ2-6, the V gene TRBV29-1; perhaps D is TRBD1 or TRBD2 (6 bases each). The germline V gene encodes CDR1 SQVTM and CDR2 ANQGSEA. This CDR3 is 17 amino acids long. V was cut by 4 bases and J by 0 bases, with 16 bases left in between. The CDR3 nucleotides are TGCAGCGTTGTCACGGGGGCGATGGACTCTGGGGCCAACGTCCTGACTTTC. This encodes CSVVTGAMDSGANVLTF.

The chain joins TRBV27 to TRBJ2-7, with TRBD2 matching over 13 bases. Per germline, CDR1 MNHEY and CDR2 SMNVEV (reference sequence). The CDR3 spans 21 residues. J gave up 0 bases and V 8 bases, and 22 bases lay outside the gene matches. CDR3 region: CASAPLSPGLAGYKSSYEQYF. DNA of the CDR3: TGTGCCAGCGCACCACTATCCCCGGGACTAGCGGGATATAAGAGCTCCTACGAGCAGTACTTC.

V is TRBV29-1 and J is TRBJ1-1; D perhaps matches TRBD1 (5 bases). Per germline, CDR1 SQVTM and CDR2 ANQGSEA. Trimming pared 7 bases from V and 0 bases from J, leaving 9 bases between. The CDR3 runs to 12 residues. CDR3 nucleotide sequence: TGCAGCGGTTACAGGTTGAACACTGAAGCTTTCTTT. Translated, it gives CSGYRLNTEAFF.

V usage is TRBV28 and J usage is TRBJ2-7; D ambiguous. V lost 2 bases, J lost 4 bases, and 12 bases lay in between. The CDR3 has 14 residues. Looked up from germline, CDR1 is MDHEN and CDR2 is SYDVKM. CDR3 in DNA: TGTGCCAGCAGTTTAAGGGCAGGACGGTACGAGCAGTACTTC. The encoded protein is CASSLRAGRYEQYF.

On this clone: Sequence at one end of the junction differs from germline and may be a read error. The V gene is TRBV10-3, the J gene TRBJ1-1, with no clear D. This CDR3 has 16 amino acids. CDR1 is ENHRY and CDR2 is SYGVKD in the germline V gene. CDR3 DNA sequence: TGTGCCATCAGTCCTCTTTCCGTATTTATGAACACTGGAGCTTTCTTT. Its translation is CAISPLSVFMNTGAFF.

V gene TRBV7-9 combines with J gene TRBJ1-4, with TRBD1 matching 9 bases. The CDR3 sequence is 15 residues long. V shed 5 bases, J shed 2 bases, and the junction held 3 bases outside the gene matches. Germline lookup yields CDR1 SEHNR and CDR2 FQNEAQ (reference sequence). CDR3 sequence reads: CASSRQGGTNEKLFF. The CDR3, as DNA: TGTGCCAGCAGCCGACAGGGGGGCACTAATGAAAAACTGTTTTTT.

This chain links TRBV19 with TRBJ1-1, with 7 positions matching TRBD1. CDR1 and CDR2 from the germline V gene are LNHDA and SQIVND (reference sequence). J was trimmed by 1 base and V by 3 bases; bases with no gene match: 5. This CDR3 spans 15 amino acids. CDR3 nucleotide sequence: TGTGCCAGTAGTATTGGGGAGGGGGCGAACACTGAAGCTTTCTTT. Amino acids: CASSIGEGANTEAFF.

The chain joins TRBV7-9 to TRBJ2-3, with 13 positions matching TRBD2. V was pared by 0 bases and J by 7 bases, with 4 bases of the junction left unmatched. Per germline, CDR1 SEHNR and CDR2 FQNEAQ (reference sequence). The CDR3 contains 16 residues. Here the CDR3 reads CASSLATSGRGNTQYF. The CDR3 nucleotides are TGTGCCAGCAGCTTAGCCACTAGCGGGAGGGGGAATACGCAGTATTTT.

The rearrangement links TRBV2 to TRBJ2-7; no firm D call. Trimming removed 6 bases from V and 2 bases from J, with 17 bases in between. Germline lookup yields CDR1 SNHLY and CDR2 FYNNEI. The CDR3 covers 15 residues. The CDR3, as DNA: TGTGCCAGCAGGGATCCTCGACAAGTCCCCTACGAGCAGTACTTC. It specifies CASRDPRQVPYEQYF.

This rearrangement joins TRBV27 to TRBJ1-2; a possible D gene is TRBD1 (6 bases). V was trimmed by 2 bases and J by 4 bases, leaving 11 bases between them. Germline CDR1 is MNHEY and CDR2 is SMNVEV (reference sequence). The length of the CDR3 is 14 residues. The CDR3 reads CASSLGGLIYGYTF. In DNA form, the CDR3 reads TGTGCCAGCAGTTTAGGGGGGCTAATCTATGGCTACACCTTC.

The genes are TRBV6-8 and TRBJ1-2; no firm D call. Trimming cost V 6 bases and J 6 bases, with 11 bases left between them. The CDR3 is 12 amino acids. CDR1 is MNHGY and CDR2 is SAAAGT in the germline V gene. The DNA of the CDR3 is TGTGCCAGCAGCCCCGTTTCGGATGGCTACACCTTC. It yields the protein CASSPVSDGYTF.

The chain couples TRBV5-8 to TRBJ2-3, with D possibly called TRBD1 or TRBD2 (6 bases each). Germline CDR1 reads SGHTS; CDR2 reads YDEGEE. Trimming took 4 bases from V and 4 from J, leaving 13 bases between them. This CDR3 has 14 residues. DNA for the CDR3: TGTGCCAGCAGCGGGGGGCCCAGGGCAGATACGCAGTATTTT. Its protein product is CASSGGPRADTQYF.

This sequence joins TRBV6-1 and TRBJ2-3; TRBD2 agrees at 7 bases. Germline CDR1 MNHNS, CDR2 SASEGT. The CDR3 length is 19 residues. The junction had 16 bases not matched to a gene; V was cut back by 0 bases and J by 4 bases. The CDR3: CASSEAPWVARETPDTQYF. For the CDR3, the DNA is TGTGCCAGCAGTGAAGCCCCATGGGTAGCGCGGGAGACTCCAGATACGCAGTATTTT.

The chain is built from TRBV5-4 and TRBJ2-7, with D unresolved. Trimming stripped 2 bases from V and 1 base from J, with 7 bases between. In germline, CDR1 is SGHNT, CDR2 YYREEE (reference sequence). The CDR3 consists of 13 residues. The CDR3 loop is CASSLWLSYEQYF. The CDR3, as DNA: TGTGCCAGCAGCTTATGGCTTTCCTACGAGCAGTACTTC.